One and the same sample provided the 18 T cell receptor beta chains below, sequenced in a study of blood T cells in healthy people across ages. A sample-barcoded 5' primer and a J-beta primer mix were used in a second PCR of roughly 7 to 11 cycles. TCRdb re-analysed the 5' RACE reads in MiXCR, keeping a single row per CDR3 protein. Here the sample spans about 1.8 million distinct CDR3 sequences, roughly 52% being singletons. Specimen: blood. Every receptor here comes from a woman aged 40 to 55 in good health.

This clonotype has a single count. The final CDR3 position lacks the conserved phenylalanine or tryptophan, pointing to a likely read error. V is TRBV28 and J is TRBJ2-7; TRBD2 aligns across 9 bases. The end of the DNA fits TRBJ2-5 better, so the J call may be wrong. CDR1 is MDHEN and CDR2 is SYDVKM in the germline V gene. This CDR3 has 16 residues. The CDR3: CASSFSRGGLKETQYL. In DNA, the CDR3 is TGTGCCAGCAGTTTTTCGCGGGGGGGCTTGAAAGAGACCCAGTACCTC.

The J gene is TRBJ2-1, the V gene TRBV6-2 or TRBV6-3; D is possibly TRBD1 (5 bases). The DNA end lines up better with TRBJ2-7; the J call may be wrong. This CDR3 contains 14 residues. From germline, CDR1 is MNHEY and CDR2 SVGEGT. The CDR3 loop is CASSYWAGTYEQYF. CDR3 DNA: TGTGCCAGCAGTTACTGGGCAGGGACCTACGAGCAGTACTTC.

The CDR3 sequence: CASSEIAGTLYNEQYF. The CDR3, as DNA: TGTGCCAGCAGTGAAATAGCGGGCACCCTATACAATGAGCAGTACTTC. The chain uses TRBV6-1 and TRBJ2-4; 7 nucleotides align to TRBD2. The CDR3 is 16 amino acids. Germline V CDR1 and CDR2: MNHNS, SASEGT. The J segment lost 13 bases and the V segment lost 2 bases, leaving 17 bases of the junction unmatched.

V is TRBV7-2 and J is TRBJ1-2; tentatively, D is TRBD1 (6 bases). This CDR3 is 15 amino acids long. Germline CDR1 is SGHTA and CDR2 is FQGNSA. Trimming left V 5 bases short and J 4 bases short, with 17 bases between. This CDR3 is CASSATWGPIYGYTF. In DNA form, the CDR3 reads TGTGCCAGCAGCGCCACTTGGGGGCCGATCTATGGCTACACCTTC.

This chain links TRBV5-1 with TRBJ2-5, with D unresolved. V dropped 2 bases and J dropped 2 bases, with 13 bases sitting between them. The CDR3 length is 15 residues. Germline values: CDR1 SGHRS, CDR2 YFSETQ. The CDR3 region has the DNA TGCGCCAGCAGCTTAACGAACAGAGTTCAAGAGACCCAGTACTTC. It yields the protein CASSLTNRVQETQYF.

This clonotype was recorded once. DNA of the CDR3: TGTGCCAGCAGCTTAGTCGGTCACAGGGAAGCCGACAATGAGCAGTTCTTC. Translation: CASSLVGHREADNEQFF. The chain uses TRBV7-9 and TRBJ2-1; tentative D call: TRBD1 (6 bases). V lost 1 base, J lost 5 bases, and 18 bases lay in between. Germline V lookup: CDR1 SEHNR, CDR2 FQNEAQ (reference sequence). The CDR3 spans 17 residues.

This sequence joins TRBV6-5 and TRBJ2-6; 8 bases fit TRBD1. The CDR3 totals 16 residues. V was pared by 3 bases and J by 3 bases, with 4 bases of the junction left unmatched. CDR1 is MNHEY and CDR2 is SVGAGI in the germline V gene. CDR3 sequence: CASSYTGGHGANVLTF. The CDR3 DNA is TGTGCCAGCAGTTATACAGGGGGGCATGGGGCCAACGTCCTGACTTTC.

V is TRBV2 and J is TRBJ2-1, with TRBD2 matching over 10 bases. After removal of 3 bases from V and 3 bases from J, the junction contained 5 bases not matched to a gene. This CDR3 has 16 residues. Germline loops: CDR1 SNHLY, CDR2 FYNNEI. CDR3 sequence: CASSEGLASNYNEQFF. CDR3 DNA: TGTGCCAGCAGTGAGGGACTAGCGTCGAACTACAATGAGCAGTTCTTC.

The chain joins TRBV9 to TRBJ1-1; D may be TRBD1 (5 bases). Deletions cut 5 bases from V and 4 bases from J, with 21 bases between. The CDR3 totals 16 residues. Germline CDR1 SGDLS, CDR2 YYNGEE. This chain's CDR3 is CASRASNRTLGTEAFF. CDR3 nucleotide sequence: TGTGCCAGCAGAGCCTCGAACAGGACCCTCGGCACTGAAGCTTTCTTT.

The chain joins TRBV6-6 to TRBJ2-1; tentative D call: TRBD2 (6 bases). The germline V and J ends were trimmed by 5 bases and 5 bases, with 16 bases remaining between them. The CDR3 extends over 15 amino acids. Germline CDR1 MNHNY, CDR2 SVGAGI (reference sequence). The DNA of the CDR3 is TGTGCCAGCAGTCAAGGACTATGGATCCACAATGAGCAGTTCTTC. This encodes CASSQGLWIHNEQFF.

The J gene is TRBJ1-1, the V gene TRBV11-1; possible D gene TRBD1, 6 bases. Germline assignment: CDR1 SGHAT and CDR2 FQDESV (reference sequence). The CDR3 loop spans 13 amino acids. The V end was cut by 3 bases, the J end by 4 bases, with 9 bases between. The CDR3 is CASSLWDTTEAFF. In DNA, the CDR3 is TGTGCCAGCAGCTTGTGGGACACCACTGAAGCTTTCTTT.

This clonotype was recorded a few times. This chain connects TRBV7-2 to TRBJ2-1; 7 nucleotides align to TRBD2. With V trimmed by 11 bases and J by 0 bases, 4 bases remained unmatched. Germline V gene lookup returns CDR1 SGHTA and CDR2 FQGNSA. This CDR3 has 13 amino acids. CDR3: CASGGNSYNEQFF. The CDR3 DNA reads TGTGCCTCGGGGGGAAACTCCTACAATGAGCAGTTCTTC.

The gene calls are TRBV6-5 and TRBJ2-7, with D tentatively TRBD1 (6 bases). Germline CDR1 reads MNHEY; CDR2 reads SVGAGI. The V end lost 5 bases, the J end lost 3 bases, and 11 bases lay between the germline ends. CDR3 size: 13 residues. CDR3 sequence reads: CASSRQAGYEQYF. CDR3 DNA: TGTGCCAGCAGTCGACAGGCAGGCTACGAGCAGTACTTC.

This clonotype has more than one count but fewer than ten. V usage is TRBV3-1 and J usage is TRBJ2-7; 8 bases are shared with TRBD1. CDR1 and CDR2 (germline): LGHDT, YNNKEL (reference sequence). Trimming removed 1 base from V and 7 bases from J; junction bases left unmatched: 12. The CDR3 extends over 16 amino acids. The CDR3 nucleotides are TGTGCCAGCAGCCAAGGGGTCGCGCAGGGGGCCGGGGAGCAGTACTTC. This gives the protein CASSQGVAQGAGEQYF.

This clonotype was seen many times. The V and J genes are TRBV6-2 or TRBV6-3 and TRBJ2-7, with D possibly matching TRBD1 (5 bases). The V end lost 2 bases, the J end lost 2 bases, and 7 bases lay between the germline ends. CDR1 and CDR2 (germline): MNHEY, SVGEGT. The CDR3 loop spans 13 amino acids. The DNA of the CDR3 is TGTGCCAGCAGTTACGGCAGGGCCTACGAGCAGTACTTC. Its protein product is CASSYGRAYEQYF.

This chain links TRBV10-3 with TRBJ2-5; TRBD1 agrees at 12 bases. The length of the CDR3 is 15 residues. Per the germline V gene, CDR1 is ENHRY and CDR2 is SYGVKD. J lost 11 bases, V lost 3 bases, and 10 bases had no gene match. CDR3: CAISEWGQGAQEQYF. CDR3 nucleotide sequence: TGTGCCATCAGTGAATGGGGACAGGGGGCGCAGGAGCAGTACTTC.

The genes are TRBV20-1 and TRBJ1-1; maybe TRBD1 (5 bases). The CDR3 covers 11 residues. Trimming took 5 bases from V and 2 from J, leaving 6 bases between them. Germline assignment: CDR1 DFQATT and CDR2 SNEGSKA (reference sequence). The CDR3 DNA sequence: TGCAGTGCTGGACATAACACTGAAGCTTTCTTT. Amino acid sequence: CSAGHNTEAFF.

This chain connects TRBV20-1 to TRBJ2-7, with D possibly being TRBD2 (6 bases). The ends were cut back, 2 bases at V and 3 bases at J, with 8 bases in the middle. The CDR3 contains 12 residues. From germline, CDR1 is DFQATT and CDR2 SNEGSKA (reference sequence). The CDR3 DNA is TGCAGTGCTAGAAGGGACTTCTACGAGCAGTACTTC. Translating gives CSARRDFYEQYF.